This T cell receptor (beta chain) comes out of a study of beta chain features in type 1 diabetes. Regarding the study as a whole: A definitive answer on HLA type influencing TCRB rearrangement was not reached here. A pattern of fewer insertions and more deletions at VDJ junctions was seen in type 1 diabetes patients.

Germline V gene lookup returns CDR1 SQVTM and CDR2 ANQGSEA. The CDR3 totals 13 residues. V lost 4 bases and J lost 7; bases outside the gene matches: 7. As every portion of the isolated RNA was reverse transcribed, the sequencing read expressed TCRB transcripts. Generated by immunoSEQ multiplex PCR, the TCRdb table keeps only in-frame clones and is missing some. The sample has around 330,000 clones, roughly 11% seen once. This clone was picked up a small number of times. Its antigen is not identified. Every donor provided one heparinised blood draw, which averaged about 116 mL. Researchers reported sorting CD4+ naive, central memory, regulatory and stem cell-like memory cells via CD45RO/CCR7/CD25/CD127/CD95/CD27.

The receptor was isolated from a woman in her thirties in good health. The sample was naive CD4+ T cells from blood. The chain is built from TRBV29-1 and TRBJ2-3; 8 nucleotides agree with TRBD1. The CDR3 loop is CSVGPGGANTQYF. CDR3 bases: TGCAGCGTTGGTCCAGGGGGCGCGAATACGCAGTATTTT.